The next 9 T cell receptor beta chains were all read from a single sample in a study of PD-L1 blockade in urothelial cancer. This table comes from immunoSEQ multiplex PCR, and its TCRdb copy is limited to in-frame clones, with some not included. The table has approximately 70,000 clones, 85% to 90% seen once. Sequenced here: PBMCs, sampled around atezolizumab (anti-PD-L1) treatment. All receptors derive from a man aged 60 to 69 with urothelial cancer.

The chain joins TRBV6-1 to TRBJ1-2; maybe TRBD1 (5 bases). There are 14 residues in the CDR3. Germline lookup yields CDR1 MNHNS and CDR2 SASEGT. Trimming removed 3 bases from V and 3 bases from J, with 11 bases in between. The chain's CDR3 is CASSDLGRDYGYTF. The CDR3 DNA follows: TGTGCCAGCAGTGACCTAGGCAGGGACTATGGCTACACCTTC.

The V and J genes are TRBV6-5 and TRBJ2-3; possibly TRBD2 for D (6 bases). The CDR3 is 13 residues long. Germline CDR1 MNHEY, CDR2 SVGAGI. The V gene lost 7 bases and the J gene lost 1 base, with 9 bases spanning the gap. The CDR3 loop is CASKSSGTDTQYF. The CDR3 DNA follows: TGTGCCAGCAAGTCTAGCGGCACAGATACGCAGTATTTT.

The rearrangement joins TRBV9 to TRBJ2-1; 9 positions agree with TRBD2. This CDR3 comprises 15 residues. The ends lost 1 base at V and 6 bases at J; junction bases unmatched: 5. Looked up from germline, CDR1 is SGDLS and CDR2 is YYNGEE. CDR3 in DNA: TGTGCCAGCAGCGTATCGAGCGGGGGGATCAATGAGCAGTTCTTC. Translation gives CASSVSSGGINEQFF.

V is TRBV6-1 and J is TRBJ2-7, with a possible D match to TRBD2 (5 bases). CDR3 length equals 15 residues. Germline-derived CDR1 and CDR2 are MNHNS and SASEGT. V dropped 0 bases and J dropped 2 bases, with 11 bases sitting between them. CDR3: CASSEASGYAYEQYF. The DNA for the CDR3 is TGTGCCAGCAGTGAAGCGAGCGGATATGCCTACGAGCAGTACTTC.

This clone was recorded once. CDR3 nucleotide sequence: TGTGCCAGCAATATGGACAGGGGAACTAACTATGGCTACACCTTC. It translates to CASNMDRGTNYGYTF. V is TRBV27 and J is TRBJ1-2; 9 bases match TRBD1. This CDR3 has 15 residues. Germline V lookup: CDR1 MNHEY, CDR2 SMNVEV (reference sequence). The V gene end was trimmed by 7 bases and the J gene end by 0 bases; junction bases not matched to a gene: 6.

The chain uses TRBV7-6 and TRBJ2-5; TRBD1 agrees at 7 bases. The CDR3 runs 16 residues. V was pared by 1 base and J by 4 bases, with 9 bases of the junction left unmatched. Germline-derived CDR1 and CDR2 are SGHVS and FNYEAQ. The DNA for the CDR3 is TGTGCCAGCAGCTTAGGACCCGGGACAGACCGAGAGACCCAGTACTTC. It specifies CASSLGPGTDRETQYF. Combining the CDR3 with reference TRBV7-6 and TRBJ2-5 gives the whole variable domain GAGVSQSPRYKVTKRGQDVALRCDPISGHVSLYWYRQALGQGPEFLTYFNYEAQQDKSGLPNDRFSAERPEGSISTLTIQRTEQRDSAMYRCASSLGPGTDRETQYFGPGTRLLVL.

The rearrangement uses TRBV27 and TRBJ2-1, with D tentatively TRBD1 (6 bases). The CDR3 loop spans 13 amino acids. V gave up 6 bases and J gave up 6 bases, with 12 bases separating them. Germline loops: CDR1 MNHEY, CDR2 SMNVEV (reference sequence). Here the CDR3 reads CASSRTVPNEQFF. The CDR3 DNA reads TGTGCCAGCAGCCGGACAGTACCCAATGAGCAGTTCTTC.

CDR3 sequence reads: CASRAVATNEKLFF. The CDR3 DNA reads as TGTGCCAGCAGGGCAGTCGCAACTAATGAAAAACTGTTTTTT. The rearrangement links TRBV2 to TRBJ1-4; D is ambiguous. Germline V lookup: CDR1 SNHLY, CDR2 FYNNEI. The CDR3 has 14 amino acids. Trimming removed 6 bases from V and 0 bases from J, with 8 bases in between.

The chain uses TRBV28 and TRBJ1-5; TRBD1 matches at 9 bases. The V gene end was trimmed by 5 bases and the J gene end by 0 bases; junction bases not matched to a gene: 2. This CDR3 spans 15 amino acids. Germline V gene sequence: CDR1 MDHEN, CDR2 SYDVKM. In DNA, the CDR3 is TGTGCCAGCAGTCCACAGGGGGCTAGCAATCAGCCCCAGCATTTT. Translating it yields CASSPQGASNQPQHF.